These 10 T cell receptor beta chains originate from one sample sequenced in a study of immune reconstitution after stem cell transplant in scleroderma. One entry per CDR3 protein results from TCRdb running MiXCR on the RT-PCR reads. The sample contains 2,000 to 2,500 distinct CDR3 sequences, roughly a tenth of which appear only once. This specimen was taken before or after autologous hematopoietic stem cell transplantation (not recorded which). The origin of the receptors is a female donor with systemic sclerosis.

This clonotype counts as medium-sized. The chain links TRBV30 to TRBJ2-3; no definite D call. This CDR3 spans 15 amino acids. CDR1 is GTSNPN, CDR2 SVGIG, per germline (reference sequence). Between the trimmed V and J ends, which lost 2 bases and 4 bases, there was a span of 16 bases. The CDR3 region is CAWSTSWIRADTQYF. In DNA form, the CDR3 reads TGTGCCTGGAGTACGAGTTGGATTCGGGCAGATACGCAGTATTTT.

Judged by abundance, this clonotype is medium-sized. The rearrangement links TRBV5-1 to TRBJ2-1, with D perhaps assigned TRBD1 or TRBD2 (5 bases each). V lost 4 bases to trimming and J lost 0 bases, with 14 bases between them. The CDR3 length is 16 residues. Germline V gene lookup returns CDR1 SGHRS and CDR2 YFSETQ. The CDR3 nucleotides read TGCGCCAGCAGCCCCGCATGGGGGAGCTCCTACAATGAGCAGTTCTTC. As protein: CASSPAWGSSYNEQFF. Full variable domain (outside the CDR3, taken from reference TRBV5-1 and TRBJ2-1): KAGVTQTPRYLIKTRGQQVTLSCSPISGHRSVSWYQQTPGQGLQFLFEYFSETQRNKGNFPGRFSGRQFSNSRSEMNVSTLELGDSALYLCASSPAWGSSYNEQFFGPGTRLTVL.

This clonotype is categorized as medium-sized (0.01 to 0.1%). The rearrangement links TRBV18 to TRBJ1-1; no clear D. Trimming removed 6 bases from V and 1 base from J, with 15 bases in between. The CDR3 covers 15 residues. From germline, CDR1 is KGHSH and CDR2 LQKENI. The CDR3 sequence: CASSTTAGTNTEAFF. The CDR3 DNA follows: TGTGCCAGCTCCACCACGGCGGGAACGAACACTGAAGCTTTCTTT.

This clonotype is labeled medium-sized (0.01 to 0.1%). The chain has TRBV7-2 and TRBJ2-5; TRBD2 agrees at 12 bases. Trimming cost V 8 bases and J 5 bases; bases outside gene matches: 24. Germline lookup yields CDR1 SGHTA and CDR2 FQGNSA. This CDR3 has 20 residues. The CDR3 spells CASGLPWVASGGGFDETQYF. The CDR3 DNA follows: TGTGCCAGCGGTTTGCCCTGGGTGGCTAGCGGGGGGGGATTCGATGAGACCCAGTACTTC.

This clonotype is categorized as large. This sequence joins TRBV9 and TRBJ2-5, with no clear D. This CDR3 has 15 amino acids. V dropped 0 bases and J dropped 2 bases, with 11 bases sitting between them. Germline V gene sequence: CDR1 SGDLS, CDR2 YYNGEE. This chain's CDR3 is CASSVDPGGQETQYF. The CDR3 bases are TGTGCCAGCAGCGTAGATCCGGGCGGACAAGAGACCCAGTACTTC.

This clonotype rates as medium-sized (0.01 to 0.1%). V is TRBV5-1 and J is TRBJ2-7; D is perhaps TRBD2 (5 bases). The length of the CDR3 is 12 residues. Trimming left V 2 bases short and J 2 bases short, with 5 bases between. Germline V gene data show CDR1 as SGHRS and CDR2 as YFSETQ. The CDR3 DNA is TGCGCCAGCAGCTTCGGGACCTACGAGCAGTACTTC. This codes for CASSFGTYEQYF.

This clonotype is medium-sized (0.01 to 0.1%) in the sample. The chain combines TRBV20-1 with TRBJ1-6, with unresolved D. The V end lost 2 bases, the J end lost 7 bases, and 15 bases lay between the germline ends. The germline V gene has CDR1 DFQATT and CDR2 SNEGSKA (reference sequence). This CDR3 has 15 residues. The CDR3 region is CSARRRVALNSPLHF. CDR3 nucleotide sequence: TGCAGTGCTAGACGCCGGGTGGCGCTCAATTCACCCCTCCACTTT.

This chain uses TRBV5-1 with TRBJ2-5; TRBD2 matches at 14 bases. Unmatched junction bases numbered 10, after V lost 4 bases and J lost 5 bases. The length of the CDR3 is 17 residues. Germline V CDR1 and CDR2: SGHRS, YFSETQ. The CDR3 reads CASSLGLAGVRAETQYF. For the CDR3, the DNA is TGCGCCAGCAGCCTGGGACTAGCGGGGGTACGGGCGGAGACCCAGTACTTC.

This chain joins TRBV20-1 and TRBJ2-7; no clear D. Germline-derived CDR1 and CDR2 are DFQATT and SNEGSKA (reference sequence). The CDR3 loop spans 11 amino acids. Trimming took off 3 bases at V and 3 bases at J, with 6 bases between the two ends. The CDR3 coding sequence is TGCAGTGCTAGCATGGTCTACGAGCAGTACTTC. It codes for CSASMVYEQYF.

This clonotype is medium-sized (0.01 to 0.1%) by share. This rearrangement joins TRBV12-5 to TRBJ2-2; TRBD1 matches at 9 bases. With 0 bases clipped from V and 5 bases from J, the junction kept 10 bases outside the gene matches. The CDR3 covers 18 residues. Germline V gene sequence: CDR1 LGHNT, CDR2 FRNRAP. CDR3 in amino acids: CASGLVPPGQGWTGELFF. In DNA, the CDR3 is TGTGCTAGTGGTTTGGTACCACCGGGACAGGGATGGACCGGGGAGCTGTTTTTT.